The entry below gives a single T cell receptor (beta chain) sequence along with its context. The antigen is undetermined. A read error may produce the germline difference seen at one junction end. Vbeta (60) and Jbeta (13) primers were used in the PCR. Sequenced by immunoSEQ multiplex PCR; TCRdb stores in-frame clones only, minus some. The data contain 200,000 to 250,000 clones, roughly 83% of them singletons. This CDR3 has 16 amino acids. Per the germline V gene, CDR1 is SSHAT and CDR2 is FNYEAQ (reference sequence). The data were taken from a study of cytomegalovirus exposure and HLA in healthy donors. General observations from the study: Only CMV serostatus was available as immune exposure information.

The sequence came from a boy younger than 10 in good health and CMV-seronegative. The sequencing sample was made of PBMCs. The gene calls are TRBV7-7 and TRBJ1-1; D possibly corresponds to TRBD1 (6 bases). DNA for the CDR3: TGTGCTAGCAGCCCCGGACAGCATGCCGGGTTTCTAGGCGCTTTCTTT. This translates into CASSPGQHAGFLGAFF.